The TCR beta chain described here comes from a study of cytomegalovirus exposure and HLA in healthy donors. Study findings and constraints: It was reported that the classifier diagnosed cytomegalovirus status with high specificity and sensitivity in both the original and validation cohorts. Rarity characterized most TCR sequences, yet some public TCRs appeared in many donors.

The V end was cut by 2 bases, the J end by 2 bases, with 6 bases between. In germline, CDR1 is KGHSH, CDR2 LQKENI. CDR3 length: 13 amino acids. The donors were part of the approximately 120-subject validation cohort, which stood apart from the 666-subject first cohort. Points on this clone: Its antigen is still unknown.

Clones were sequenced by immunoSEQ multiplex PCR, and TCRdb holds only the in-frame ones, with some missing. This sample has 65,000 to 90,000 clones; 85% to 95% occur once, and the top ten carry 3% to 3.5%. The specimen sequenced was PBMCs. This sequence originates from a man aged 18 to 29 in good health and CMV-seronegative. The chain employs TRBV18 and TRBJ1-2, with D hard to call. DNA of the CDR3: TGTGCCAGCTCACCAGCAGAAAACTATGGCTACACCTTC. This sequence encodes CASSPAENYGYTF.